This T cell receptor beta chain was identified during a study of beta chain features in type 1 diabetes. Sequenced material consisted of expressed TCRB transcripts (all of the isolated RNA was reverse transcribed). Some clones are missing from TCRdb's copy, which holds only in-frame ones; the method was immunoSEQ multiplex PCR. The repertoire includes nearly 350,000 clones, approximately 8% of them detected once, and 0.44% sits in the top ten. CDR1 is SGHNT and CDR2 is YYREEE in the germline V gene (reference sequence). Trimming removed 1 base at V and 5 bases at J, with 10 bases between. This CDR3 is 14 amino acids long. This clone turned up a few times.

This TCR was recovered from a woman between 18 and 29 years old in good health. V usage is TRBV5-4 and J usage is TRBJ2-1; D possibly uses TRBD1 or TRBD2 (5 bases each). The specimen was central memory CD4+ T cells from blood. The CDR3 loop is CASSLTGLHNEQFF. The CDR3 bases are TGTGCCAGCAGCTTGACAGGACTGCACAATGAGCAGTTCTTC.